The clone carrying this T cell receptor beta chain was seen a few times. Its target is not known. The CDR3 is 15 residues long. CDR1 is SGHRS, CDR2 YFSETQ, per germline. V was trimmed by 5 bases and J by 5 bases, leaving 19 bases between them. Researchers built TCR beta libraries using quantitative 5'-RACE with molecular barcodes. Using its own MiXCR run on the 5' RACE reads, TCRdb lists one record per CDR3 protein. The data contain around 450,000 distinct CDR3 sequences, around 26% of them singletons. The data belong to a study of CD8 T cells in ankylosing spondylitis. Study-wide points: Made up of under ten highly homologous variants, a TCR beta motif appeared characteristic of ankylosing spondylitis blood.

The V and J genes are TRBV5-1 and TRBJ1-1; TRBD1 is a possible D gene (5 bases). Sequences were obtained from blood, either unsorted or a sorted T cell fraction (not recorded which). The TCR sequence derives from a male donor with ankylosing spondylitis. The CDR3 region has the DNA TGCGCCAGCAGTTTTGAGGGGCAGGCCGAAACTGAAGCTTTCTTT. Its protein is CASSFEGQAETEAFF.